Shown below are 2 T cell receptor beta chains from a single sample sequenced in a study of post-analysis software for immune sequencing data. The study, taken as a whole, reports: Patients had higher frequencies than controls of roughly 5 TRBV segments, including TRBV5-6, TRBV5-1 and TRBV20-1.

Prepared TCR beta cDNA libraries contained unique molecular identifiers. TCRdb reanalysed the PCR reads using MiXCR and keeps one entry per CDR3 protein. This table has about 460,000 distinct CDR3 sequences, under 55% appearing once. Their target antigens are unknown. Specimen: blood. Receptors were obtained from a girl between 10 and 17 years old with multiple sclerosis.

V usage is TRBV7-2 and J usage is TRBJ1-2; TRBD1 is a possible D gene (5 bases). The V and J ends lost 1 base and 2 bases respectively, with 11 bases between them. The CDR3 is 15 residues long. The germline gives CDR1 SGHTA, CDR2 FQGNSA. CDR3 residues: CASSLVVRENYGYTF. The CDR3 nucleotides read TGTGCCAGCAGCTTAGTGGTCAGGGAGAACTATGGCTACACCTTC.

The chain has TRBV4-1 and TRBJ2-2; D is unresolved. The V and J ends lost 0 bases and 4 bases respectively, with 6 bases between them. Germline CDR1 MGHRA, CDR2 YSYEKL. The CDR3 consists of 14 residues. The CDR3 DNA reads TGCGCCAGCAGCCAAGAGAGTGGCACCGGGGAGCTGTTTTTT. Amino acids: CASSQESGTGELFF.